Sequencing of this T cell receptor (beta chain) was carried out in a study of T cell repertoires in cytomegalovirus infection. Broader study findings: HLA-C-restricted CMV-specific TCR beta clonotypes were dominant in the ex vivo response. Identification of carriers of CMV plus the relevant HLA was performed using cumulative public TCR beta family frequency.

TCRdb analysed the reads with MiXCR anew, one entry per CDR3 protein. The sample consists of some 320,000 distinct CDR3 sequences, 9.5% of them appearing once. Many counts were recorded for this clonotype. Its target is not known. An end of the junction does not agree with germline; a read error may underlie this. The source material was PBMCs. This clonotype was obtained from a human donor in good health (CMV status not recorded). Some clones in this sample may be carry-over from other donors' samples.

CDR3 coding DNA: TGTGCCACCAGGACTAGCGGGAGTCAAGGGACCCAGTACTTC. It codes for CATRTSGSQGTQYF. This chain uses TRBV7-2 with TRBJ2-5; TRBD2 agrees at 13 bases. The CDR3 contains 14 residues. Germline lookup yields CDR1 SGHTA and CDR2 FQGNSA.